The entry that follows covers one T cell receptor beta chain sequence. Its antigen is undetermined. Germline V lookup: CDR1 MGHRA, CDR2 YSYEKL. This CDR3 contains 16 residues. V lost 0 bases and J lost 1, with 13 bases in between. The data belong to a study of blood T cells in healthy people across ages. Then a second PCR, running roughly 7 to 11 cycles, was carried out with a sample-barcoded 5' primer and a J-beta primer mix. Each cDNA molecule received a tag from a template-switch adaptor that had 12 random nucleotides. TCRdb reprocessed the 5' RACE reads with MiXCR, giving one entry per CDR3 protein. The data hold hundreds of thousands of distinct CDR3 sequences, with 49% observed a single time. Study-level results: Naive T cell percentage by flow cytometry tracked strongly with beta diversity. Per million T cells, TCR beta diversity dropped about linearly as age rose. Higher diversity, along with more naive CD4+ cells, distinguished long-lived donors from aged donors.

Sequencing used blood. The V and J genes are TRBV4-1 and TRBJ2-7, with D perhaps matching TRBD1 (6 bases). This TCR was sampled from a woman aged 55-69 years in good health. CDR3 DNA sequence: TGCGCCAGCAGCCAAGATCCTGGGACACCATCCTACGAGCAGTACTTC. It yields the protein CASSQDPGTPSYEQYF.